This T cell receptor beta chain was recovered during a study of T cell repertoires in cytomegalovirus infection. About the research overall: Based on public TCR beta signatures, there were indications of CMV infection and of a matching HLA type.

Study-level results: Dominating the ex vivo response were TCR beta clonotypes that were CMV-specific and HLA-C-restricted.

Concerning this clonotype: What it binds is not known.

The CDR3 consists of 13 residues. From germline, CDR1 is MNHNS and CDR2 SASEGT. MiXCR, applied by TCRdb to the reads, yields one record per CDR3 protein. The sample contains about 740,000 distinct CDR3 sequences, roughly a third of which appear only once. The starting material was cultured PBMCs, obtained from culture after CMV antigen stimulation. The chain combines TRBV6-1 with TRBJ2-1; 8 nucleotides align to TRBD2. The receptor comes from a human donor in good health (CMV status not recorded). Some clones in this sample may be carry-over from other donors' samples. DNA for the CDR3: TGTGCTCCTCGCGGGAGGCGTTACAATGAGCAGTTCTTC. Its translation: CAPRGRRYNEQFF.